This note documents a single TCR beta chain sequence. This sample stems from a study of cytotoxic CD8 clonotypes in ibrutinib-treated CLL. Germline CDR1 and CDR2: MNHNY and SVGAGI (reference sequence). V shed 6 bases, J shed 4 bases, and the junction held 10 bases outside the gene matches. The CDR3 is made up of 16 amino acids. Generated by immunoSEQ multiplex PCR, the TCRdb table keeps only in-frame clones and is missing some. The table has over 200,000 clones, 70% seen once. The clonotype was recovered from a human donor with chronic lymphocytic leukemia. The sample here was PBMCs, taken after 12 months of ibrutinib treatment. This rearrangement joins TRBV6-6 to TRBJ1-5; 9 bases align to TRBD1. CDR3 sequence reads: CASRPEGTGKNQPQHF. DNA for the CDR3: TGTGCCAGCAGGCCCGAAGGGACAGGGAAAAATCAGCCCCAGCATTTT.